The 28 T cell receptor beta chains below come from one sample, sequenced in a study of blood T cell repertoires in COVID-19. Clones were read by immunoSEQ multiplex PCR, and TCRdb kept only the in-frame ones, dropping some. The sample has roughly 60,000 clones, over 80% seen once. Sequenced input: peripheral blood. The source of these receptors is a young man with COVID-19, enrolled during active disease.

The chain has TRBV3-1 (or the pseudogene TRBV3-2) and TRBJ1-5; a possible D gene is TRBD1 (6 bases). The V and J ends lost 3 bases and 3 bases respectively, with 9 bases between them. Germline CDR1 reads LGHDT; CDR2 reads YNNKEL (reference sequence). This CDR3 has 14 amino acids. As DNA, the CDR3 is TGTGCCAGCAGCCACGGACAGAACAATCAGCCCCAGCATTTT. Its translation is CASSHGQNNQPQHF.

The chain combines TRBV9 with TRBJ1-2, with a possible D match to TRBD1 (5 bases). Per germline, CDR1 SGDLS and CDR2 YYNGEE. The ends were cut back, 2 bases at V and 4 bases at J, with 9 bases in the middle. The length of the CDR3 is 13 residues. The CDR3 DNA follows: TGTGCCAGCAGCGTTGGGGGGGGCTATGGCTACACCTTC. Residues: CASSVGGGYGYTF.

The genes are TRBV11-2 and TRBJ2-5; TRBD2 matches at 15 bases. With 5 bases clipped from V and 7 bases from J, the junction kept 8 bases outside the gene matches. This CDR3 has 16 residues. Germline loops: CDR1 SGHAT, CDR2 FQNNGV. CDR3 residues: CASSGGGLAGGGTQYF. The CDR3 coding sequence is TGTGCCAGCAGCGGGGGGGGACTAGCGGGAGGAGGGACCCAGTACTTC.

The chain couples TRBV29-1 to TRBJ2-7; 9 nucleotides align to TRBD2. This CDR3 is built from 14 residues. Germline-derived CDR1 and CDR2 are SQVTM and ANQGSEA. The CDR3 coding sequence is TGCCGCGCCGGCGGGGGGGGGCCCGCGGGAGAGCAGTACTTC. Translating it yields CRAGGGGPAGEQYF.

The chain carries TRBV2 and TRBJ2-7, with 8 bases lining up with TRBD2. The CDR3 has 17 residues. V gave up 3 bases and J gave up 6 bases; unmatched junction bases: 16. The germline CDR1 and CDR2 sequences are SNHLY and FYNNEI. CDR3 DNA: TGTGCCAGCAGTGACAGACAGCAAGCGGGAGCTGGAAGCGAGCAGTACTTC. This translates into CASSDRQQAGAGSEQYF.

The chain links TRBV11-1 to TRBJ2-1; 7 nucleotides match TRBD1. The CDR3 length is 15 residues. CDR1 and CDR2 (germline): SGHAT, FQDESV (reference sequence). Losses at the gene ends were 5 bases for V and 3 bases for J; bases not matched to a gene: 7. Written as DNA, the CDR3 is TGTGCCAGCAGCCCCCCGAGACAGGGCTACAATGAGCAGTTCTTC. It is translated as CASSPPRQGYNEQFF.

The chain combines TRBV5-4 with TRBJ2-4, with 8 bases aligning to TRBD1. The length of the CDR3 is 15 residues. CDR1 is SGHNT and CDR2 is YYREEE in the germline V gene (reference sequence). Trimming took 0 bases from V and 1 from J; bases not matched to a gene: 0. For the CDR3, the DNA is TGTGCCAGCAGCTTGGGACAGGGGGCCAAAAACATTCAGTACTTC. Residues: CASSLGQGAKNIQYF.

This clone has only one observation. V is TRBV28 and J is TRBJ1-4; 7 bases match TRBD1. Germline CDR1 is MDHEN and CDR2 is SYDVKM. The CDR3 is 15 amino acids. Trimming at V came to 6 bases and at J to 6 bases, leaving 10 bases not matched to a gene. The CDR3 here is CASSQTGSRYEKLFF. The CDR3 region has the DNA TGTGCCAGCAGCCAGACAGGGTCGAGGTATGAAAAACTGTTTTTT.

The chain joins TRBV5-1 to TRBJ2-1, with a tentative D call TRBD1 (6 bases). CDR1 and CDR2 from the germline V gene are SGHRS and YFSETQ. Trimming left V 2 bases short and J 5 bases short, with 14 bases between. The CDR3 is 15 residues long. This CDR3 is CASSFEGDPNNEQFF. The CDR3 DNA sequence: TGCGCCAGCAGCTTCGAGGGGGACCCCAACAATGAGCAGTTCTTC.

The DNA for the CDR3 is TGTGCCAGCAGTTACGACCCTCGGAGCTACAATGAGCAGTTCTTC. Translated: CASSYDPRSYNEQFF. The gene calls are TRBV6-2 or TRBV6-3 and TRBJ2-1; D gene unclear. Looked up from germline, CDR1 is MNHEY and CDR2 is SVGEGT. The length of the CDR3 is 15 residues. V dropped 2 bases and J dropped 3 bases, with 11 bases sitting between them.

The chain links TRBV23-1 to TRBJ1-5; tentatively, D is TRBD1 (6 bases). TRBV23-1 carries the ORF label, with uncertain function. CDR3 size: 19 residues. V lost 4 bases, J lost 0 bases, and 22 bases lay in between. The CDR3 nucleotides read TGCGCCAGCAGTCCTTGTTGGGCAGGGGCGTTTTGTAGCAATCAGCCCCAGCATTTT. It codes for CASSPCWAGAFCSNQPQHF.

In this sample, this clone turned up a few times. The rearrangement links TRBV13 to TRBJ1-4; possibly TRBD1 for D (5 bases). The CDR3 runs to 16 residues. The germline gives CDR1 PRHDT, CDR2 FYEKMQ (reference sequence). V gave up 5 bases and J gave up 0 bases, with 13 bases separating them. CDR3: CASSLSTGATNEKLFF. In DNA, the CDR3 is TGTGCCAGCAGCCTGAGCACAGGAGCAACTAATGAAAAACTGTTTTTT. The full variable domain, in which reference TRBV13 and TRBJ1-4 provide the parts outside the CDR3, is AAGVIQSPRHLIKEKRETATLKCYPIPRHDTVYWYQQGPGQDPQFLISFYEKMQSDKGSIPDRFSAQQFSDYHSELNMSSLELGDSALYFCASSLSTGATNEKLFFGSGTQLSVL.

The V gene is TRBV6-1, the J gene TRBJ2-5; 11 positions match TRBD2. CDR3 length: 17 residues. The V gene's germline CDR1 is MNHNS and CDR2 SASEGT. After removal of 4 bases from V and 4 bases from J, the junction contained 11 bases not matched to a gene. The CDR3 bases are TGTGCCAGCAGTGTACTAGCGGGAGAGAGAGGGATAGAGACCCAGTACTTC. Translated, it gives CASSVLAGERGIETQYF.

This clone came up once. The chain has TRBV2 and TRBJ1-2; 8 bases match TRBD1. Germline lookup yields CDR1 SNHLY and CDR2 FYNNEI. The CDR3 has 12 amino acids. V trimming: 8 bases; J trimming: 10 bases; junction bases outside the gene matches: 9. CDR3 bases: TGTGCCAGCCTGGACAGGGCTTTTGACTACACCTTC. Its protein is CASLDRAFDYTF.

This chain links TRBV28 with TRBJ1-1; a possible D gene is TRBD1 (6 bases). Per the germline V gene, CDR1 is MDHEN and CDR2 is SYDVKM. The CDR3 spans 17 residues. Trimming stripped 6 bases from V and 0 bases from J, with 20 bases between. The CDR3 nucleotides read TGTGCCAGCAGGCGGCCCGGGGGGCGGGATATGAACACTGAAGCTTTCTTT. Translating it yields CASRRPGGRDMNTEAFF.

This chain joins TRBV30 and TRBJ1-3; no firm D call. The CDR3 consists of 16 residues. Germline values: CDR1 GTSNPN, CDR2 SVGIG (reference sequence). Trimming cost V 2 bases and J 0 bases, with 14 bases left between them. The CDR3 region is CAWSHRAGSSGNTIYF. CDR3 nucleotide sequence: TGTGCCTGGAGTCATCGCGCGGGGAGCTCTGGAAACACCATATATTTT.

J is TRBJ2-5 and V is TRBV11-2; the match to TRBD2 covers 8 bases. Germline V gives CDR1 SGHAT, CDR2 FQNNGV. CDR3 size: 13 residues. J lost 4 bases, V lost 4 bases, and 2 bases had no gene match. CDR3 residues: CASSYTSGETQYF. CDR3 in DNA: TGTGCCAGCAGCTATACTAGCGGAGAGACCCAGTACTTC. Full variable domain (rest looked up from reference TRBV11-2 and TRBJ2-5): EAGVAQSPRYKIIEKRQSVAFWCNPISGHATLYWYQQILGQGPKLLIQFQNNGVVDDSQLPKDRFSAERLKGVDSTLKIQPAKLEDSAVYLCASSYTSGETQYFGPGTRLLVL.

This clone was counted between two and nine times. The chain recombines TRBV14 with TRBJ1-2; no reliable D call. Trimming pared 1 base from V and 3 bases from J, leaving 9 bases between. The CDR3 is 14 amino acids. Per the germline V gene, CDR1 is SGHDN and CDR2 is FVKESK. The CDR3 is CASSQAGGHYGYTF. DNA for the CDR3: TGTGCCAGCAGCCAAGCGGGCGGGCACTATGGCTACACCTTC. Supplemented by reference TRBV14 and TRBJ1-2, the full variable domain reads EAGVTQFPSHSVIEKGQTVTLRCDPISGHDNLYWYRRVMGKEIKFLLHFVKESKQDESGMPNNRFLAERTGGTYSTLKVQPAELEDSGVYFCASSQAGGHYGYTFGSGTRLTVV.

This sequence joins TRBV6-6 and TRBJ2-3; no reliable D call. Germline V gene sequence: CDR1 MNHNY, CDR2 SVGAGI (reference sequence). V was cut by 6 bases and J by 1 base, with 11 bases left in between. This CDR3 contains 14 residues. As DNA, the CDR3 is TGTGCCAGCAGCTCCGCCAGTCGCACAGATACGCAGTATTTT. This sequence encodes CASSSASRTDTQYF.

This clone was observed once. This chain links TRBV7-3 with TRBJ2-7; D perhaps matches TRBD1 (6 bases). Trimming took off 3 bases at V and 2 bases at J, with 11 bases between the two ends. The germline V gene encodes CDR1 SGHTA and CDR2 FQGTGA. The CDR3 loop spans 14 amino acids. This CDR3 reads CASSFDRPPYEQYF. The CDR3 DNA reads TGTGCCAGCAGCTTCGACAGGCCCCCCTACGAGCAGTACTTC.

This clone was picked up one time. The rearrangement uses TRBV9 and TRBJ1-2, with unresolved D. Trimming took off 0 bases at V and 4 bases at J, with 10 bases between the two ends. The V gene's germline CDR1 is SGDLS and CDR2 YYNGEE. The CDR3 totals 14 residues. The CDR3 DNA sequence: TGTGCCAGCAGCGTAGACCAACAACCCTATGGCTACACCTTC. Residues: CASSVDQQPYGYTF.

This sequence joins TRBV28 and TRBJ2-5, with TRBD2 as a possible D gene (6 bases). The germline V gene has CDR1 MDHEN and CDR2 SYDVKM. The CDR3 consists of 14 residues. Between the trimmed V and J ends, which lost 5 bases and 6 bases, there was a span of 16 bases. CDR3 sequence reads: CASSTYGGSQTQYF. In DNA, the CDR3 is TGTGCCAGCAGTACCTACGGAGGGTCCCAGACCCAGTACTTC. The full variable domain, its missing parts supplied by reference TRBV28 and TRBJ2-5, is DVKVTQSSRYLVKRTGEKVFLECVQDMDHENMFWYRQDPGLGLRLIYFSYDVKMKEKGDIPEGYSVSREKKERFSLILESASTNQTSMYLCASSTYGGSQTQYFGPGTRLLVL.

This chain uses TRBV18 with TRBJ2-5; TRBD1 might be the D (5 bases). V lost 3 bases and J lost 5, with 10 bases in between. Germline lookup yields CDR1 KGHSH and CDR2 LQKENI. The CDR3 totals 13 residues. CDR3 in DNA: TGTGCCAGCTCACCTTTTTCAGGGGAGACCCAGTACTTC. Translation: CASSPFSGETQYF.

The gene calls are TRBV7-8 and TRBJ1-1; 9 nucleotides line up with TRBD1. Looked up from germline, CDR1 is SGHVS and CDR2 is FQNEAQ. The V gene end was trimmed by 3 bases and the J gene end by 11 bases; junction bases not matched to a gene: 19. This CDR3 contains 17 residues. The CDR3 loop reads CASSFYYLDAGQGEAFF. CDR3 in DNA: TGTGCCAGCAGCTTTTATTATTTAGATGCGGGACAGGGCGAGGCTTTCTTT.

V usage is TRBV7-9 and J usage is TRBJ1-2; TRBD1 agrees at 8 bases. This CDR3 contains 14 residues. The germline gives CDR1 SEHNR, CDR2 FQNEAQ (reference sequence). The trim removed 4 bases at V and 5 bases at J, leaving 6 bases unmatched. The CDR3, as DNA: TGTGCCAGCAGCTCGGACAGGGCCGGGTATGGCTACACCTTC. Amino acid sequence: CASSSDRAGYGYTF.

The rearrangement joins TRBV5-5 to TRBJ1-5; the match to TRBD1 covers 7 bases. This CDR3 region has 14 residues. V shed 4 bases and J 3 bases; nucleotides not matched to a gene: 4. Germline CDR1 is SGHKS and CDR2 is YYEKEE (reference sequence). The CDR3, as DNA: TGTGCCAGCAGCGCGGGGACAGCCAATCAGCCCCAGCATTTT. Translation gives CASSAGTANQPQHF.

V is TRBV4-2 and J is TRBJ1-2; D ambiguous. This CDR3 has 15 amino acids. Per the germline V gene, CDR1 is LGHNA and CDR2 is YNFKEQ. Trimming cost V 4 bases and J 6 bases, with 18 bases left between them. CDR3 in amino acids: CASSPTDSYIDGYTF. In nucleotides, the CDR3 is TGTGCCAGCAGCCCGACGGACTCTTATATTGATGGCTACACCTTC.

Here the CDR3 DNA reads TGTGCCAGCTCACCTCTCCCCCCTAGCGGTCAGGCCTACGAGCAGTACTTC. Translated, it gives CASSPLPPSGQAYEQYF. The chain uses TRBV18 and TRBJ2-7; 7 bases align to TRBD2. The CDR3 is 17 residues long. The germline V gene encodes CDR1 KGHSH and CDR2 LQKENI. J gave up 2 bases and V 3 bases, and 13 bases lay outside the gene matches.